These T cell receptor beta chains were read from a single sample in a study of cytomegalovirus exposure and HLA in healthy donors. The assay was immunoSEQ multiplex PCR, and TCRdb's table has in-frame clones only and misses some. The sample holds tens of thousands of clones; about 68% are singletons and the top ten take about 2.3%. Sequenced: PBMCs. Receptors originate from a human donor in good health. CDR3s include the opening cysteine and the closing phenylalanine or tryptophan. A D gene is named only where the DNA matches it firmly. The size of a clone is reported for some rows only, either as once, few or many, or as a class for expanded clones.

J,D,size,V,DNA,CDR3
TRBJ2-3,TRBD2,few,TRBV11-3,TGTGCCAGCAGCTTAGCTAGCGGGGGACTTAACACAGATACGCAGTATTTT,CASSLASGGLNTDTQYF
TRBJ2-2,TRBD1,-,TRBV4-3,TGCGCCAGCAGCTTCCAGACCGGGACAGGGACCGGGGAGCTGTTTTTT,CASSFQTGTGTGELFF
TRBJ2-5,-,-,TRBV7-8,TGTGCCAGCAGCTTAGACCTAGCCACCCAAGAGACCCAGTACTTC,CASSLDLATQETQYF
TRBJ2-1,-,-,TRBV9,TGTGCCAGCAGCGTAGGAGGAGGGGTCCCCTACAATGAGCAGTTCTTC,CASSVGGGVPYNEQFF
TRBJ2-5,-,-,TRBV10-1,TGCGCCATCCCGATGGGTTCCAGGACAATAGTCGCAAGAGAAGAGACCCAGTACTTC,CAIPMGSRTIVAREETQYF
TRBJ2-2,TRBD1,-,TRBV5-3,TGTGCCGTCCCGGGACAGGGGGCGCTTGCTCAGGTCACCGGGGAGCTGTTTTTT,CAVPGQGALAQVTGELFF
TRBJ1-5,-,-,TRBV6-1,TGTGCCAGCAGCCTCTTATTAAATCAGCCCCAGCATTTT,CASSLLLNQPQHF
TRBJ1-1,-,-,TRBV11-1,TGTGCCAGCAGCCCGCTGGGCCTAGAAGCTTTCTTT,CASSPLGLEAFF
TRBJ1-2,-,-,TRBV5-1,TGCGCCAGCAGCTTGAGGCAGGCAAACTATGGCTACACCTTC,CASSLRQANYGYTF
TRBJ2-5,-,-,TRBV6-6,TGTGCCAGCAGTTACGCGGGGGAGACCCAGTACTTC,CASSYAGETQYF
TRBJ2-1,-,-,TRBV9,TGTGCCAGCAGCGTCGGGACACAATTCTCCTACAATGAGCAGTTCTTC,CASSVGTQFSYNEQFF
TRBJ2-7,TRBD2,few,TRBV30,TGTGCCTGGAGCAGCGGGGGTGTGAACGAGCAGTACTTC,CAWSSGGVNEQYF
TRBJ1-5,-,-,TRBV6-6,TGTGCCAGCAGTTACTCGTCAGGGTCCGATCAGCCCCAGCATTTT,CASSYSSGSDQPQHF
TRBJ1-2,TRBD1,few,TRBV6-5,TGTGCCAGCAGCTCGGACAGGGGGCATGGCTACACCTTC,CASSSDRGHGYTF
TRBJ2-1,TRBD2,few,TRBV7-2,TGTGCCAGCAGCTCAGGGACTAGCGTACACAATGAGCAGTTCTTC,CASSSGTSVHNEQFF
TRBJ1-1,-,few,TRBV9,TGTGCCAGCAGCGAGACCCCTGAAGGGGCAGGGGCTTTCTTT,CASSETPEGAGAFF
TRBJ2-5,TRBD1,-,TRBV9,TGTGCCAGCAGCCCCTGGGACAGAGGAGAGACCCAGTACTTC,CASSPWDRGETQYF
TRBJ2-6,-,-,TRBV4-3,TGCGCCAGCAGCCAAGAATACGTATCCGGGACTGGGGCCAACGTCCTGACTTTC,CASSQEYVSGTGANVLTF
TRBJ1-2,TRBD1,-,TRBV5-4,TGTGCCAGCAGCTTGGAAGAGGGGGCCTACTATGGCTACACCTTC,CASSLEEGAYYGYTF
TRBJ1-5,-,-,TRBV28,TGTGCCAGCAGTTTAGGGGAGAAGCCCCAGCATTTT,CASSLGEKPQHF
TRBJ2-1,TRBD1,-,TRBV9,TGTGCCAGCAGCCCCAGACAGGGTAGCTCCTACAATGAGCAGTTCTTC,CASSPRQGSSYNEQFF
TRBJ2-3,TRBD2,-,TRBV5-1,TGCGCCAGCAGGGAACAAGCGGGGGGGGAGGATACGCAGTATTTT,CASREQAGGEDTQYF
TRBJ1-2,TRBD1,-,TRBV12-5,TGTGCTAGTGGCCCGGGACAGGGGGATTATGGCTACACCTTC,CASGPGQGDYGYTF
TRBJ1-4,-,-,TRBV9,TGTGCCAGCAGCGTAGCAGTGAATTCCCATGAAAAACTGTTTTTT,CASSVAVNSHEKLFF
TRBJ1-3,TRBD1,-,TRBV9,TGTGCCAGCAGCTCATGGGGACAGGGGGGAAACACCATATATTTT,CASSSWGQGGNTIYF
TRBJ1-6,TRBD1,few,TRBV27,TGTGCCAGCAGTCGGGTAGGACAGGGGACAAGCTCCTATAATTCACCCCTCCACTTT,CASSRVGQGTSSYNSPLHF
TRBJ2-1,TRBD2,-,TRBV27,TGTGCCAGCAGTTTATCGATGCGGGGGGGTACCTACAATGAGCAGTTCTTC,CASSLSMRGGTYNEQFF
TRBJ2-7,-,-,TRBV4-3,TGCGCCAGCAGCCAAGAATCCAGACTAGGCGAGCAGTACTTC,CASSQESRLGEQYF
TRBJ2-3,TRBD2,-,TRBV7-2,TGTGCCAGCAGCCTGAAACTACTAGCGGGGGCGGTAGATACGCAGTATTTT,CASSLKLLAGAVDTQYF
TRBJ2-2,TRBD2,-,TRBV6-5,TGTGCCAGCAGCGGACTAGCGGGGTACACCGGGGAGCTGTTTTTT,CASSGLAGYTGELFF